This T cell receptor (beta chain) was profiled in a study of T cells in Graves' hyperthyroidism and ophthalmopathy. Study as a whole: Peripheral blood was taken when the disease was first diagnosed, before any treatment began.

Trimming left V 1 base short and J 0 bases short, with 9 bases between. This CDR3 is built from 15 residues. CDR1 ENHRY and CDR2 SYGVKD come from the germline V gene. TCR beta CDR3 regions were amplified from RNA transcripts. The HTBI primer set drove a first-round RT-PCR of the TCR CDR3. TCRdb ran MiXCR on the multiplex PCR reads and lists one entry per CDR3 protein. The sample has 400,000 to 550,000 distinct CDR3 sequences, approximately 15% seen once; the top ten hold 17%. This clonotype was counted many times. The chain has TRBV10-3 and TRBJ1-1; D ambiguous. Source material: blood. The clonotype comes from a woman aged 18-29 years with Graves' hyperthyroidism. This chain's CDR3 is CAISEYPLLNTEAFF. The CDR3, as DNA: TGTGCCATCAGTGAGTACCCCCTTTTGAACACTGAAGCTTTCTTT.